Each of the 9 T cell receptor beta chains below was sequenced from the same sample in a study of control samples from healthy donors and cancer patients. Method: immunoSEQ multiplex PCR; TCRdb's copy keeps in-frame clones and lacks some. The sample comprises some 160,000 clones, approximately 88% of which are singletons, and 4.9% rests with the top ten. The sample taken for sequencing was blood. The receptors derive from a man under 40 in good health.

The rearrangement joins TRBV5-1 to TRBJ1-1; D not resolved. Germline CDR1 reads SGHRS; CDR2 reads YFSETQ. The CDR3 has 15 amino acids. V was trimmed by 4 bases and J by 2 bases, leaving 15 bases between them. CDR3 in DNA: TGCGCCAGCAGCCCCCCCCGGGCGACAAACACTGAAGCTTTCTTT. Translated, it gives CASSPPRATNTEAFF.

DNA of the CDR3: TGTGCCAGAAGCGGCGTACGGGTAAGAGGGACAGATACGCAGTATTTT. Translated, it gives CARSGVRVRGTDTQYF. The chain joins TRBV5-3 to TRBJ2-3; TRBD2 is a possible D gene (5 bases). TRBV5-3 has ORF status, its function being uncertain. The CDR3 is 16 residues long. V was shortened by 4 bases and J by 3 bases, with 18 bases between the two germline ends.

The CDR3 DNA is TGCGCCAGCAGCTCGCTCGACAGGGGCTATACGCAGTATTTT. It is translated as CASSSLDRGYTQYF. V gene TRBV5-1 combines with J gene TRBJ2-3, with 8 bases fitting TRBD1. The germline V gene has CDR1 SGHRS and CDR2 YFSETQ. The CDR3 extends over 14 amino acids. V lost 3 bases and J lost 7; bases outside the gene matches: 7.

The chain has TRBV5-1 and TRBJ2-3; 11 bases map to TRBD1. CDR1 and CDR2 from the germline V gene are SGHRS and YFSETQ. The CDR3 is made up of 15 amino acids. J was trimmed by 3 bases and V by 4 bases; bases with no gene match: 4. The CDR3 sequence is CASSRGDRGTDTQYF. The CDR3 nucleotides are TGCGCCAGCAGCCGCGGGGACAGGGGGACAGATACGCAGTATTTT.

This chain links TRBV28 with TRBJ2-4; 7 bases map to TRBD1. From germline, CDR1 is MDHEN and CDR2 SYDVKM. The trim removed 5 bases at V and 8 bases at J, leaving 6 bases unmatched. CDR3 length: 13 amino acids. The CDR3 loop is CASSGLDRDIQYF. CDR3 bases: TGTGCCAGCAGTGGGCTCGACAGGGACATTCAGTACTTC.

The genes are TRBV11-3 and TRBJ2-5; 12 nucleotides align to TRBD2. Germline V gives CDR1 SGHNT, CDR2 YENEEA. CDR3 length: 14 amino acids. V lost 6 bases, J lost 6 bases, and 5 bases stayed unmatched. The CDR3 loop is CASRLAGGPQTQYF. The CDR3 DNA sequence: TGTGCCAGCAGGCTAGCGGGAGGGCCGCAGACCCAGTACTTC.

The genes are TRBV5-5 and TRBJ2-1, with TRBD2 matching over 7 bases. This CDR3 region has 14 residues. Germline CDR1 is SGHKS and CDR2 is YYEKEE (reference sequence). With 4 bases clipped from V and 6 bases from J, the junction kept 7 bases outside the gene matches. The CDR3 region is CASSTRGVVNEQFF. Here the CDR3 DNA reads TGTGCCAGCAGCACCCGGGGGGTCGTCAATGAGCAGTTCTTC.

This clone is a singleton in its sample. The genes are TRBV5-4 and TRBJ1-4, with D unclear. Germline assignment: CDR1 SGHNT and CDR2 YYREEE (reference sequence). CDR3 size: 13 residues. Trimming took 1 base from V and 8 from J, leaving 9 bases between them. As DNA, the CDR3 is TGTGCCAGCAGCTTGAACGGGAACGAAAAACTGTTTTTT. It is translated as CASSLNGNEKLFF.

J is TRBJ2-7 and V is TRBV5-1; possible D gene TRBD1, 5 bases. With 0 bases removed from V and 5 bases from J, the gap between germline ends came to 15 bases. The germline V gene has CDR1 SGHRS and CDR2 YFSETQ. The length of the CDR3 is 15 residues. CDR3 DNA: TGCGCCAGCAGCTTGGAAGGTGGCAGGGCCCACGAGCAGTACTTC. Translating it yields CASSLEGGRAHEQYF.